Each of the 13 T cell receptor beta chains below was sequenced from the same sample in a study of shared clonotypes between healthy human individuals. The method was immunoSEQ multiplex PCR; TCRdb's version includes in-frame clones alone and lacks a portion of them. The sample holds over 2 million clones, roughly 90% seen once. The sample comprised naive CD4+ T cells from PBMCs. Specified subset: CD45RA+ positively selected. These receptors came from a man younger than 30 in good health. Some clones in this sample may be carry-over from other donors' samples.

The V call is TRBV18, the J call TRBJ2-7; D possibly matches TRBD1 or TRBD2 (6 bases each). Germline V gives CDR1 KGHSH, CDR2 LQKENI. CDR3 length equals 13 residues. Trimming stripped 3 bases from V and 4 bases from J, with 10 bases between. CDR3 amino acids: CASSPGGQYEQYF. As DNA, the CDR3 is TGTGCCAGCTCACCGGGAGGACAGTACGAGCAGTACTTC.

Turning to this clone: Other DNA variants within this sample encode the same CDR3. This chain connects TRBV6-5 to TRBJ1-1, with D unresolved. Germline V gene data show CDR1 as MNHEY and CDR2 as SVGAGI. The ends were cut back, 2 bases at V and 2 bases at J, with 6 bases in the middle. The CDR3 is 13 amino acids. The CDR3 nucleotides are TGTGCCAGCAGTTACGAGGCCAACACTGAAGCTTTCTTT. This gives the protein CASSYEANTEAFF.

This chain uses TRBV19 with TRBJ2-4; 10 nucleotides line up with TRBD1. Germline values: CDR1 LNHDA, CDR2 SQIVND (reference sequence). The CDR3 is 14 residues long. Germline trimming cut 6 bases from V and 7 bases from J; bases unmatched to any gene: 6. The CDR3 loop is CASSLGGQGNIQYF. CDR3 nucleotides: TGTGCCAGTAGCCTAGGGGGACAGGGGAACATTCAGTACTTC.

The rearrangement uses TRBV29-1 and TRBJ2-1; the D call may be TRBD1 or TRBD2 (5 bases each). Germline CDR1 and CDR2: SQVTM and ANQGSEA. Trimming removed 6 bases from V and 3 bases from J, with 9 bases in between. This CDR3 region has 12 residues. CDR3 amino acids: CSVGTHYNEQFF. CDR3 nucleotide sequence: TGCAGCGTGGGGACCCACTACAATGAGCAGTTCTTC.

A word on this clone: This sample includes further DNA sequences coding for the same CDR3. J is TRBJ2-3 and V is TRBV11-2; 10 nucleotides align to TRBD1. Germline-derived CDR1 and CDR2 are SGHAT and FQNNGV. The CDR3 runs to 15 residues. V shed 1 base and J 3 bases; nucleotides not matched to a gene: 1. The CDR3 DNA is TGTGCCAGCAGCTTAGGGACAGGGGGGACAGATACGCAGTATTTT. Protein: CASSLGTGGTDTQYF.

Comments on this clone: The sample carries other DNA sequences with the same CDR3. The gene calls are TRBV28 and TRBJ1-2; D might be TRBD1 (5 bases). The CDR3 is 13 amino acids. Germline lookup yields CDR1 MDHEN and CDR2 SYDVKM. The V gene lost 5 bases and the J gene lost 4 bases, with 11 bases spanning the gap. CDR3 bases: TGTGCCAGCAGTCCCCGACAGCTCTATGGCTACACCTTC. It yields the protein CASSPRQLYGYTF.

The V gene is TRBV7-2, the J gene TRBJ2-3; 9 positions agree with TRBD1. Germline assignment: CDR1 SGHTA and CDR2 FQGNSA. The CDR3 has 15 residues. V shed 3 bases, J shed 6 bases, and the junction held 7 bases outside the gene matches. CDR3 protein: CASSFDRGARDTQYF. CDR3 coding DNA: TGTGCCAGCAGCTTCGACAGGGGGGCGAGGGATACGCAGTATTTT.

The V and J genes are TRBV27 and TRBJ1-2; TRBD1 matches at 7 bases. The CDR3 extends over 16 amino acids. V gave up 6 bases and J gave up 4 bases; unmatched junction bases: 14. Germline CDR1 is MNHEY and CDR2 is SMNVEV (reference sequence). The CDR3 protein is CASSQRSARGFYGYTF. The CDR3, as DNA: TGTGCCAGCAGCCAAAGGTCGGCCAGGGGGTTCTATGGCTACACCTTC.

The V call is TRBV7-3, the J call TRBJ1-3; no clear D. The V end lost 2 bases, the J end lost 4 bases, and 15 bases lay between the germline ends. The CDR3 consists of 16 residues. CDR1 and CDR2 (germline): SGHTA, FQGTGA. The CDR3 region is CASSLEVRRLGNTIYF. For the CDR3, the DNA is TGTGCCAGCAGCTTAGAGGTCAGAAGGTTAGGAAACACCATATATTTT.

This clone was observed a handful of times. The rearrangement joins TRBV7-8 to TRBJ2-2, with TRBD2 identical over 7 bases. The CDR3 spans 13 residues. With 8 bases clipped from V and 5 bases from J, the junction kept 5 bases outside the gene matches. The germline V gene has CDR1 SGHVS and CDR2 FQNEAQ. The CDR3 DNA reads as TGTGCCAGCGGGCGGGAGAAGACCGGGGAGCTGTTTTTT. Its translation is CASGREKTGELFF.

Here the CDR3 reads CASSEVASLQETQYF. The CDR3 nucleotides are TGTGCCAGCAGTGAAGTCGCTAGCCTCCAAGAGACCCAGTACTTC. The chain combines TRBV6-1 with TRBJ2-5; D may be TRBD2 (5 bases). CDR3 length equals 15 residues. V lost 1 base and J lost 1, with 10 bases in between. CDR1 and CDR2 (germline): MNHNS, SASEGT.

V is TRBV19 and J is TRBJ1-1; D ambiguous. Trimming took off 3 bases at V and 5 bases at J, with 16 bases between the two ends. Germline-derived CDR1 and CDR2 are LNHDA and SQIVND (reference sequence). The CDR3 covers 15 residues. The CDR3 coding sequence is TGTGCCAGTAGTATTGACGGGCGAGGAAGGACTGAAGCTTTCTTT. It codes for CASSIDGRGRTEAFF.

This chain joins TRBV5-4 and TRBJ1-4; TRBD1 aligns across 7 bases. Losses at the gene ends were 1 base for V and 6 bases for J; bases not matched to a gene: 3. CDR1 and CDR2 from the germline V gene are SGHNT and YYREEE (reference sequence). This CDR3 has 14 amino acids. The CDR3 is CASSLLGQDEKLFF. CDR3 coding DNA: TGTGCCAGCAGCTTGCTCGGACAGGATGAAAAACTGTTTTTT.